The 21 T cell receptor beta chains given below trace back to one sample, sequenced in a study of OX40 agonist ivuxolimab in advanced cancers. Generated by immunoSEQ multiplex PCR, the TCRdb table keeps only in-frame clones and is missing some. Of tens of thousands of clones listed, 93% are singletons. The sample here was CD4+ or CD8+ T cells sorted from blood, taken in a trial of the OX40 agonist ivuxolimab. Every receptor here comes from an adult with an advanced solid tumor such as melanoma, head and neck, liver or kidney cancer.

V gene TRBV7-2 combines with J gene TRBJ2-7; perhaps TRBD2 as D (6 bases). Germline CDR1 SGHTA, CDR2 FQGNSA. This CDR3 comprises 15 residues. With 1 base removed from V and 0 bases from J, the gap between germline ends came to 10 bases. The CDR3 nucleotides read TGTGCCAGCAGCTTAGTGTCTAGCGCCTCCTACGAGCAGTACTTC. Its protein product is CASSLVSSASYEQYF.

This sequence joins TRBV5-1 and TRBJ2-7; 7 bases are a match to TRBD1. The CDR3 loop spans 12 amino acids. V shed 4 bases and J 4 bases; nucleotides not matched to a gene: 2. Germline values: CDR1 SGHRS, CDR2 YFSETQ. The CDR3 spells CASSGGQYEQYF. In DNA, the CDR3 is TGCGCCAGCAGCGGGGGACAGTACGAGCAGTACTTC.

The chain couples TRBV4-1 to TRBJ2-7; 8 nucleotides match TRBD2. V lost 4 bases, J lost 6 bases, and 11 bases stayed unmatched. This CDR3 is built from 15 residues. Germline V gene sequence: CDR1 MGHRA, CDR2 YSYEKL. The CDR3 DNA sequence: TGCGCCAGCAGCCTCAGAATGAGCGGGAGTAGCGAGCAGTACTTC. Its translation: CASSLRMSGSSEQYF.

This chain uses TRBV6-5 with TRBJ2-7; 10 positions agree with TRBD1. CDR1 MNHEY and CDR2 SVGAGI come from the germline V gene. The CDR3 is 15 residues long. Trimming at V came to 5 bases and at J to 2 bases, leaving 6 bases not matched to a gene. The CDR3 bases are TGTGCCAGCAGTACTCGGGACAGGGGCACCTACGAGCAGTACTTC. Its translation: CASSTRDRGTYEQYF.

The rearrangement joins TRBV19 to TRBJ2-1; D is unclear. The CDR3 sequence is 15 residues long. Germline-derived CDR1 and CDR2 are LNHDA and SQIVND (reference sequence). V shed 5 bases and J shed 2 bases, with 13 bases lying between them. CDR3 amino acids: CASSYAGKPYNEQFF. The CDR3 DNA reads TGTGCCAGTAGTTATGCTGGGAAGCCCTACAATGAGCAGTTCTTC. The whole variable domain, filled in from reference TRBV19 and TRBJ2-1, reads DGGITQSPKYLFRKEGQNVTLSCEQNLNHDAMYWYRQDPGQGLRLIYYSQIVNDFQKGDIAEGYSVSREKKESFPLTVTSAQKNPTAFYLCASSYAGKPYNEQFFGPGTRLTVL.

V usage is TRBV5-6 and J usage is TRBJ1-2; D perhaps matches TRBD1 (5 bases). Deletions cut 6 bases from V and 7 bases from J, with 19 bases between. The CDR3 is 14 amino acids. Germline V gives CDR1 SGHDT, CDR2 YYEEEE. CDR3 in amino acids: CASTRGGREGGYTF. The CDR3 DNA follows: TGTGCCAGCACCCGCGGGGGAAGGGAGGGTGGCTACACCTTC. Looking up the rest from reference TRBV5-6 and TRBJ1-2 gives the full variable domain: DAGVTQSPTHLIKTRGQQVTLRCSPKSGHDTVSWYQQALGQGPQFIFQYYEEEERQRGNFPDRFSGHQFPNYSSELNVNALLLGDSALYLCASTRGGREGGYTFGSGTRLTVV.

Worth noting for this clone: The same CDR3 also results from other DNA sequences found in this sample. V and J are TRBV29-1 and TRBJ2-5, with 9 bases that match TRBD2. CDR3 length equals 15 residues. CDR1 and CDR2 from the germline V gene are SQVTM and ANQGSEA. V dropped 4 bases and J dropped 5; count of bases not matched to a gene: 11. CDR3 DNA: TGCAGCGTTGGGGGGGTCGCGGGGGGGCCCGAGACCCAGTACTTC. Protein product: CSVGGVAGGPETQYF.

The rearrangement links TRBV6-8 to TRBJ1-5; 7 bases map to TRBD1. Germline CDR1 reads MNHGY; CDR2 reads SAAAGT. This CDR3 is 15 amino acids long. After removal of 6 bases from V and 2 bases from J, the junction contained 7 bases not matched to a gene. The CDR3 DNA reads as TGTGCCAGCAGCTACCGGGACAGAGGCAATCAGCCCCAGCATTTT. This translates into CASSYRDRGNQPQHF.

The J gene is TRBJ2-1, the V gene TRBV27; D is ambiguous. The CDR3 runs to 14 residues. Germline V gene sequence: CDR1 MNHEY, CDR2 SMNVEV (reference sequence). V gave up 5 bases and J gave up 7 bases, with 15 bases separating them. The CDR3 DNA follows: TGTGCCAGCAGTCTCGTACCCCTTCCAAATGAGCAGTTCTTC. Its translation: CASSLVPLPNEQFF.

This clone was seen only once. This chain links TRBV2 with TRBJ2-2; the D gene could be TRBD1 or TRBD2 (5 bases each). Trimming left V 9 bases short and J 4 bases short, with 15 bases between. This CDR3 has 14 amino acids. CDR1 SNHLY and CDR2 FYNNEI come from the germline V gene. The CDR3 DNA is TGTGCCAGGAAACCAGAGGGGTCCACCGGGGAGCTGTTTTTT. It encodes CARKPEGSTGELFF. Full variable domain (outside the CDR3, taken from reference TRBV2 and TRBJ2-2): EPEVTQTPSHQVTQMGQEVILRCVPISNHLYFYWYRQILGQKVEFLVSFYNNEISEKSEIFDDQFSVERPDGSNFTLKIRSTKLEDSAMYFCARKPEGSTGELFFGEGSRLTVL.

J is TRBJ1-2 and V is TRBV13, with 10 bases aligning to TRBD1. Germline loops: CDR1 PRHDT, CDR2 FYEKMQ (reference sequence). The CDR3 runs 15 residues. The V gene end was trimmed by 5 bases and the J gene end by 5 bases; junction bases not matched to a gene: 8. In nucleotides, the CDR3 is TGTGCCAGCAGCCCCGGGACAGGGGAGGGGTATGGCTACACCTTC. This gives the protein CASSPGTGEGYGYTF.

The V gene is TRBV30, the J gene TRBJ1-1; the D gene is possibly TRBD1 (5 bases). Germline CDR1 is GTSNPN and CDR2 is SVGIG (reference sequence). The V gene lost 3 bases and the J gene lost 5 bases, with 13 bases spanning the gap. The CDR3 loop spans 13 amino acids. CDR3 protein: CAWSPRGGTEAFF. The CDR3 coding sequence is TGTGCCTGGAGCCCTAGGGGAGGAACTGAAGCTTTCTTT.

Only one count was recorded for this clone. V usage is TRBV5-5 and J usage is TRBJ1-2, with 8 bases lining up with TRBD1. Germline V lookup: CDR1 SGHKS, CDR2 YYEKEE (reference sequence). The junction had 13 bases not matched to a gene; V was cut back by 1 base and J by 8 bases. The CDR3 has 16 residues. The CDR3 region has the DNA TGTGCCAGCAGCTTGTCAGGGGGCGTTTACCCTCGCGGCTACACCTTC. This translates into CASSLSGGVYPRGYTF.

The rearrangement links TRBV30 to TRBJ2-5; D is unclear. The J call may be in error: the DNA end matches TRBJ2-7 better. From germline, CDR1 is GTSNPN and CDR2 SVGIG (reference sequence). The CDR3 is made up of 13 amino acids. CDR3 in amino acids: CAWSVRTPYEQYF. The CDR3 nucleotides read TGTGCCTGGAGTGTGAGGACCCCCTACGAGCAGTACTTC.

The chain couples TRBV19 to TRBJ2-7; D possibly matches TRBD1 or TRBD2 (5 bases each). Germline values: CDR1 LNHDA, CDR2 SQIVND (reference sequence). There are 15 residues in the CDR3. The V and J ends lost 5 bases and 6 bases respectively, with 20 bases between them. CDR3 protein: CASSPRSPTRGEQYF. CDR3 in DNA: TGTGCCAGTAGTCCTCGAAGCCCCACTAGGGGCGAGCAGTACTTC.

The CDR3 coding sequence is TGTGCCAGCAGCTCTCCGGGACAGGGATACGAGCAGTACTTC. It specifies CASSSPGQGYEQYF. The chain joins TRBV7-8 to TRBJ2-7; 9 bases line up with TRBD1. V lost 4 bases, J lost 4 bases, and 5 bases stayed unmatched. CDR1 and CDR2 (germline): SGHVS, FQNEAQ. The CDR3 is made up of 14 amino acids.

About this clone: This CDR3 is also generated by other DNA sequences in the sample. As DNA, the CDR3 is TGTGCCAGCAGCTTAGGACGAACTAACTATGGCTACACCTTC. Amino acids: CASSLGRTNYGYTF. The chain has TRBV13 and TRBJ1-2; no reliable D call. There are 14 residues in the CDR3. CDR1 is PRHDT, CDR2 FYEKMQ, per germline (reference sequence). Trimming pared 0 bases from V and 0 bases from J, leaving 5 bases between.

V is TRBV2 and J is TRBJ1-5; no clear D. The CDR3 contains 14 residues. The ends were cut back, 7 bases at V and 0 bases at J, with 10 bases in the middle. Germline-derived CDR1 and CDR2 are SNHLY and FYNNEI. The CDR3 here is CASTSRYSNQPQHF. CDR3 coding DNA: TGTGCCAGCACGTCGAGGTATAGCAATCAGCCCCAGCATTTT.

The chain carries TRBV9 and TRBJ2-7, with 12 bases identical to TRBD2. V shed 5 bases and J 2 bases; nucleotides not matched to a gene: 5. The CDR3 runs 15 residues. Germline V CDR1 and CDR2: SGDLS, YYNGEE. This CDR3 reads CASSGTSGRTYEQYF. CDR3 DNA sequence: TGTGCCAGCAGTGGAACTAGCGGGAGGACCTACGAGCAGTACTTC.

CDR3 residues: CASSLGTWGAYGYTF. CDR3 DNA sequence: TGTGCCAGCAGCTTGGGTACGTGGGGGGCGTATGGCTACACCTTC. The J gene is TRBJ1-2, the V gene TRBV5-6, with a tentative D call TRBD1 (6 bases). CDR3 length: 15 amino acids. V was trimmed by 0 bases and J by 5 bases, leaving 14 bases between them. Germline V gene lookup returns CDR1 SGHDT and CDR2 YYEEEE.

V is TRBV2 and J is TRBJ2-7; no reliable D call. With 8 bases removed from V and 2 bases from J, the gap between germline ends came to 13 bases. Germline V gives CDR1 SNHLY, CDR2 FYNNEI. The CDR3 runs to 13 residues. CDR3 in DNA: TGTGCCAGCGGCTCAAGTTATACCTACGAGCAGTACTTC. It codes for CASGSSYTYEQYF.